A selection of T cell receptor beta chains follows, all from one sample in a study of cytomegalovirus exposure and HLA in healthy donors. The data were produced by immunoSEQ multiplex PCR, yet TCRdb's version contains in-frame clones alone and is incomplete. The sample holds about 220,000 clones, over 80% seen once. The sample comprised PBMCs. These receptors all come from a woman in her 30s in good health and CMV-seropositive. Each CDR3 is given with its conserved first and last residue. A D gene is named only where the DNA matches it firmly. Clone size is stated in some rows and not others, as once, few, many or a class when expanded.

d_call	j_call	v_call	clone_size	cdr3_aa	cdr3_nt
-	TRBJ2-1	TRBV2	-	CASSEFAGYNEQFF	TGTGCCAGCAGTGAGTTTGCTGGATACAATGAGCAGTTCTTC
-	TRBJ1-1	TRBV18	once	CASSQIVGDTEAFF	TGTGCCAGCTCACAAATCGTTGGGGACACTGAAGCTTTCTTT
-	TRBJ2-1	TRBV29-1	-	CSVGAGSNNEQFF	TGCAGCGTGGGAGCGGGCTCGAACAATGAGCAGTTCTTC
-	TRBJ1-1	TRBV6-5	-	CASSSVGTEAFF	TGTGCCAGCAGTTCCGTGGGGACTGAAGCTTTCTTT
-	TRBJ2-1	TRBV9	once	CASSVDYNNEQFF	TGTGCCAGCAGCGTAGACTACAACAATGAGCAGTTCTTC
-	TRBJ2-3	TRBV2	-	CASRGGRFSTDTQYF	TGTGCCAGCAGGGGGGGTCGATTTAGCACAGATACGCAGTATTTT
-	TRBJ1-5	TRBV9	-	CASSEGHFNQPQHF	TGTGCCAGCAGCGAGGGACACTTCAATCAGCCCCAGCATTTT
TRBD2	TRBJ2-1	TRBV7-9	-	CASSSGLAGAGEQFF	TGTGCCAGCAGCTCAGGACTAGCGGGAGCGGGTGAGCAGTTCTTC
-	TRBJ1-2	TRBV6-5	-	CASSPDQLGYTF	TGTGCCAGCAGCCCGGACCAGCTGGGCTACACCTTC
-	TRBJ2-1	TRBV11-2	-	CASSLLGLSHNEQFF	TGTGCCAGCAGCTTATTAGGACTGTCCCACAATGAGCAGTTCTTC
TRBD1	TRBJ1-2	TRBV7-9	-	CASRGQGLYGYTF	TGTGCCAGCCGAGGACAGGGCCTCTATGGCTACACCTTC
-	TRBJ1-2	TRBV29-1	-	CSVEDREFPYGYTF	TGCAGCGTTGAAGATCGGGAGTTTCCCTATGGCTACACCTTC
TRBD1	TRBJ2-7	TRBV5-4	few	CASSWGTGSYEQYF	TGTGCCAGCAGCTGGGGGACAGGGTCCTACGAGCAGTACTTC
TRBD1	TRBJ1-1	TRBV5-1	few	CASSLDRGLTEAFF	TGCGCCAGCAGCCTAGACAGGGGTCTGACTGAAGCTTTCTTT
-	TRBJ1-1	TRBV6-5	once	CASSSVAGGAEAFF	TGTGCCAGCAGCTCCGTCGCGGGGGGTGCTGAAGCTTTCTTT
TRBD2	TRBJ2-1	TRBV9	few	CASSVRAGSWNEQFF	TGTGCCAGCAGCGTAAGAGCGGGATCCTGGAATGAGCAGTTCTTC
TRBD2	TRBJ2-7	TRBV19	once	CASSPKRGSYEQYF	TGTGCCAGTAGCCCGAAGCGGGGCTCCTACGAGCAGTACTTC
TRBD2	TRBJ2-1	TRBV29-1	-	CSVGSLAGNNEQFF	TGCAGCGTTGGTTCACTAGCGGGTAACAATGAGCAGTTCTTC
-	TRBJ1-1	TRBV29-1	-	CSSGRDLNTEAFF	TGCAGCAGCGGACGGGACCTGAACACTGAAGCTTTCTTT
-	TRBJ1-1	TRBV5-1	-	CASSLGGGETEAFF	TGCGCCAGCAGCTTGGGCGGCGGGGAGACTGAAGCTTTCTTT
-	TRBJ2-3	TRBV27	-	CASSPTASYTDTQYF	TGTGCCAGCAGTCCGACAGCATCCTACACAGATACGCAGTATTTT
-	TRBJ1-2	TRBV19	-	CASSTPNYGYTF	TGTGCCAGTAGTACTCCTAACTATGGCTACACCTTC
-	TRBJ2-5	TRBV18	-	CASSKVQGETQYF	TGTGCCAGCTCAAAGGTCCAGGGAGAGACCCAGTACTTC
-	TRBJ1-2	TRBV7-9	-	CASRIAAEPYGYTF	TGTGCCAGCAGGATAGCGGCAGAACCTTATGGCTACACCTTC
-	TRBJ1-2	TRBV9	-	CASSVDGGREDGYTF	TGTGCCAGCAGCGTAGATGGGGGGCGGGAGGATGGCTACACCTTC
-	TRBJ2-6	TRBV29-1	-	CSVEEGRRTGANVLTF	TGCAGCGTTGAAGAAGGGCGGCGGACTGGGGCCAACGTCCTGACTTTC
-	TRBJ2-3	TRBV6-5	few	CASSYGGRATDTQYF	TGTGCCAGCAGTTACGGGGGACGTGCCACAGATACGCAGTATTTT
TRBD1	TRBJ1-2	TRBV27	-	CASSSYQDRAPYGYTF	TGTGCCAGCAGTTCGTACCAGGACAGGGCTCCCTATGGCTACACCTTC
TRBD2	TRBJ2-2	TRBV30	-	CAWRYSGSNTGELFF	TGTGCCTGGCGCTATAGCGGGAGCAACACCGGGGAGCTGTTTTTT
-	TRBJ1-4	TRBV18	few	CASSRGRGEKLFF	TGTGCCAGCTCACGAGGGAGAGGTGAAAAACTGTTTTTT
TRBD1	TRBJ2-1	TRBV2	many	CASRRDRENEQFF	TGTGCCAGCAGGAGGGACAGGGAGAATGAGCAGTTCTTC
-	TRBJ2-1	TRBV5-6	-	CASSWDDRGYEQFF	TGTGCCAGCAGCTGGGACGATCGGGGCTATGAGCAGTTCTTC
TRBD1	TRBJ1-5	TRBV11-2	-	CASSRGGGQGSNQPQHF	TGTGCCAGCAGCCGAGGCGGGGGACAGGGAAGCAATCAGCCCCAGCATTTT
-	TRBJ2-7	TRBV9	-	CASSVEAATLYEQYF	TGTGCCAGCAGCGTAGAGGCAGCAACTCTCTACGAGCAGTACTTC
-	TRBJ2-5	TRBV9	-	CASSVVGTMQETQYF	TGTGCCAGCAGCGTAGTCGGTACGATGCAAGAGACCCAGTACTTC
-	TRBJ2-2	TRBV5-1	-	CASSTDSTAGELFF	TGCGCCAGCAGTACCGACAGTACCGCCGGGGAGCTGTTTTTT
-	TRBJ1-1	TRBV7-2	-	CASCPRAGMNTEAFF	TGTGCCAGCTGCCCTAGGGCAGGGATGAACACTGAAGCTTTCTTT
TRBD1	TRBJ1-2	TRBV5-6	-	CASSFSGTAGPYGYTF	TGTGCCAGCAGCTTCTCCGGGACAGCCGGACCCTATGGCTACACCTTC
-	TRBJ2-2	TRBV7-6	-	CASRRDTGELFF	TGTGCCAGCAGGAGAGACACCGGGGAGCTGTTTTTT
-	TRBJ2-7	TRBV4-3	-	CASSQSLDSVYEQYF	TGCGCCAGCAGCCAATCACTTGACAGTGTCTACGAGCAGTACTTC
TRBD2	TRBJ2-7	TRBV7-9	-	CASSSITSGRPYEQYF	TGTGCCAGCAGCTCAATAACTAGCGGGCGACCCTACGAGCAGTACTTC
-	TRBJ1-1	TRBV18	-	CASSPPVNTEAFF	TGTGCCAGCTCACCACCCGTGAACACTGAAGCTTTCTTT
TRBD2	TRBJ2-7	TRBV7-6	-	CASSPNRLAAYEQYF	TGTGCCAGCAGCCCCAACCGGCTAGCGGCCTACGAGCAGTACTTC
-	TRBJ2-7	TRBV6-1	few	CASSEMGHPLF	TGTGCCAGCAGTGAAATGGGACACCCCCTCTTC
-	TRBJ2-3	TRBV9	-	CASSVMTGGLGTQYF	TGTGCCAGCAGCGTAATGACAGGCGGTTTAGGTACGCAGTATTTT
-	TRBJ1-1	TRBV13	-	CASSLGVDTEAFF	TGTGCCAGCAGCTTAGGTGTGGACACTGAAGCTTTCTTT